This T cell receptor beta chain was profiled in a study of T cells after yellow fever vaccination. This clonotype was seen only a few times. Its antigen is still unknown. TCRdb re-called the 5' RACE reads through MiXCR, storing one row per CDR3 protein. The sample carries 300,000 or so distinct CDR3 sequences, about an eighth recorded once. The study's findings and limits: Among primary-vaccination clones, most reappeared after the booster, at about 95% for CD4 and 88% for CD8.

This TCR was recovered from a man aged 25 to 40 who received the YFV17D yellow fever vaccine. The sequenced sample was CD4+ T cells sorted from PBMCs, obtained 45 days after the yellow fever booster vaccination.

DNA of the CDR3: TGCAGTGCATTAGCGGATACGCAGTATTTT. It yields the protein CSALADTQYF. The chain joins TRBV20-1 to TRBJ2-3, with D possibly TRBD2 on 5 matching bases. The germline CDR1 and CDR2 sequences are DFQATT and SNEGSKA (reference sequence). This CDR3 spans 10 amino acids. V lost 6 bases, J lost 6 bases, and 7 bases lay in between.